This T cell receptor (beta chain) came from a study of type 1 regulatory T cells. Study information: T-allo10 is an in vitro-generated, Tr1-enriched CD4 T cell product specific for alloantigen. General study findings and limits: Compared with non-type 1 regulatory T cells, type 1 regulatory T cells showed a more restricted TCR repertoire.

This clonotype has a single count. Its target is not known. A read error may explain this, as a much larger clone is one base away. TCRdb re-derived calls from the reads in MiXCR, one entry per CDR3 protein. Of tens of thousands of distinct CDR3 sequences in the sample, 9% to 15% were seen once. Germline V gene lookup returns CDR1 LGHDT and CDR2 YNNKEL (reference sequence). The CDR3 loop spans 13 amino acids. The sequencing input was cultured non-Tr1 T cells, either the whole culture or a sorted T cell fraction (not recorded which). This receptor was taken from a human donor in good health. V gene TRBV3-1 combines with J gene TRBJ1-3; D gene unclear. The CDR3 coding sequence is TGTGCCAGCGCCTCAGCTGGTGGAAGCACCATATATTTT. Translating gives CASASAGGSTIYF.